The clone carrying this TCR beta chain was found once. The antigen is undetermined. Other DNA sequences within the sample encode an identical CDR3. Naive CD4+ cells were CD45RA-selected; the remaining cells were memory. Trimming left V 4 bases short and J 4 bases short, with 10 bases between. Germline-derived CDR1 and CDR2 are KGHSH and LQKENI. CDR3 size: 13 residues. Clones were read by immunoSEQ multiplex PCR, and TCRdb kept only the in-frame ones, dropping some. In the table there are about 960,000 clones, 76% of which are singletons. The sample comes from a study of shared clonotypes between healthy human individuals. Study-level points and caveats: Few donors restricted represented genetic and exposure-history diversity.

Sample: memory CD4+ T cells sorted from blood. The subset here: CD45RA-negative fraction. The chain has TRBV18 and TRBJ1-1, with D possibly TRBD1 on 6 matching bases. The sequence derives from a man between 18 and 29 years old in good health. DNA for the CDR3: TGTGCCAGCTCACAACAGGGATCCACTGAAGCTTTCTTT. It translates to CASSQQGSTEAFF. Using reference TRBV18 and TRBJ1-1 for the parts outside the CDR3, the full variable domain is NAGVMQNPRHLVRRRGQEARLRCSPMKGHSHVYWYRQLPEEGLKFMVYLQKENIIDESGMPKERFSAEFPKEGPSILRIQQVVRGDSAAYFCASSQQGSTEAFFGQGTRLTVV.